A single sample is the source of the 2 T cell receptor beta chains below, sequenced in a study of regulatory T cells in long-lasting Graves disease. Time point indicated: newly diagnosed GD, antithyroid drugs for less than 3 months. PBMCs provided the RNA from which the TCR library was made. TCR beta libraries were built with iRepertoire HTBI primers and Arm-PCR of CDR3 regions. Each CDR3 protein is one row after TCRdb ran MiXCR on the multiplex PCR reads. The profile shows roughly 500,000 distinct CDR3 sequences, approximately 13% of them singletons. These data also formed part of another study, on T cells in Graves' hyperthyroidism and ophthalmopathy.

The sample consisted of peripheral blood mononuclear cells (PBMCs), taken at new diagnosis, from a patient treated with antithyroid drugs. The receptors derive from a young man with Graves disease.

This clonotype was seen many times. Relative to the germline gene, one junction end is altered; a read error may explain this. The chain links TRBV12-3 or TRBV12-4 to TRBJ1-1; D remains ambiguous. This CDR3 comprises 14 residues. In nucleotides, the CDR3 is TGCGCCAGCAGCTTGGGCGGCACGGGCACTGAAGCTTTCTTT. Translated: CASSLGGTGTEAFF.

In its sample, this clonotype was seen many times. The rearrangement joins TRBV6-1 to TRBJ2-1, with 11 bases lining up with TRBD2. With 6 bases clipped from V and 7 bases from J, the junction kept 5 bases outside the gene matches. CDR3 length: 14 residues. Germline lookup yields CDR1 MNHNS and CDR2 SASEGT. The CDR3: CASRGRTSGNEQFF. CDR3 bases: TGTGCCAGCAGGGGCAGGACTAGCGGGAATGAGCAGTTCTTC.